This T cell receptor beta chain was obtained from a study of cytomegalovirus exposure and HLA in healthy donors (dated by TCRdb to 2017 to 2019). For context, the study as a whole: An earlier analysis of several hundred of the donors reported under 300 Gb of sequence data and 117 million unique TCR beta sequences obtained from around 180 million T cells. Roughly 300 gigabases of sequencing data and approximately 91 million unique TCR sequences made up an early release that covered fewer than 650 HLA-typed donors. Of the roughly 400 genotyped donors, about 80% fell in the genetic ancestry cluster associated with self-reported Caucasian donors. The study was designed to test whether signatures of past pathogen exposure could be identified by cataloging public T cell receptors. The T cell repertoires of some 670 subjects were profiled by immunosequencing and related to cytomegalovirus serostatus. In addition to the first cohort of 666 subjects, a separate validation cohort of about 120 different subjects was used. To predict cytomegalovirus infection status, the study combined high-throughput TCR immunosequencing, statistical association of individual TCRs with disease status, and machine learning. A later analysis re-examined previously published TCR beta repertoires from more than 650 donors and added high-resolution HLA genotyping to investigate patterns of TCR occurrence. In the later analysis, no new phenotypic data were used to find candidate immune exposures; instead, reliance was placed on TCR beta sequences and their occurrence across donors. To decide whether each TCR beta V gene segment behaved as functional or pseudogenic, an earlier analysis of 587 of the donors relied on high-throughput TCR beta sequencing. Donor age, sex, ethnicity and CMV serostatus were collected together with the repertoire data. A later genetic analysis took genome-wide SNP genotypes for about 65% of the roughly 670 donors and used that subset as a discovery cohort. All discovery cohort repertoires had been generated using a single sequencing platform. Both class I and class II loci were covered by HLA typing, at four-digit resolution. The number of typed donors differed by locus: about 620-640 for A, B, C, DRB1 and DQB1; approximately 520 for DQA1; around 610 for DPA1; and some 470 for DPB1. Because of strong linkage in the cohort, roughly five DR-DQ haplotypes were treated as single units for association and clustering. On average, roughly 250,000 unique TCR beta nucleotide sequences were sequenced per donor among about 400 genotyped donors of the cohort, with roughly 18% of those sequences being non-productive.

The cohort comprised some 680 healthy bone marrow donors. Cohort members were all nominally healthy when sampled, although unrecorded immune exposures were likely present. The donor tested CMV seropositive, placing the donor among the 289 seropositive members of the cohort. A peripheral blood sample was collected from each donor, and TCR beta sequencing was performed on peripheral blood mononuclear cells. Genomic DNA extraction from the blood cell samples was performed with the Qiagen DNeasy Blood Extraction Kit. Libraries came from the immunoSEQ multiplex PCR assay. A mixture of 60 forward primers for TCR Vbeta segments and 13 reverse primers for TCR Jbeta segments was used in the multiplex PCR. The CDR3 region of rearranged TCR beta genes was amplified from genomic DNA with a multiplex PCR assay. Amplified TCR beta libraries were sequenced as 87-base-pair reads on the Illumina HiSeq System. The authors' analysis ran thus. A later analysis tallied 75 million to 95 million unique TCR beta chains across the 650 to 750 repertoires, and around 10 million of those chains were shared by two or more donors. Raw reads were error-corrected and collapsed into unique sequences by a nearest-neighbor algorithm in which closely related sequences were merged to remove PCR and sequencing errors. CDR3 sequences were aligned to IMGT reference sequences to assign V, D and J gene segments. For a sequence to be retained, a match of at least six nucleotides was required to both a V gene segment and a J gene segment. Rearrangements were called productive when the CDR3 lacked stop codons and stayed in frame with V and J; all others were non-productive. Following IMGT convention, CDR3 was defined as the stretch from the second conserved V-encoded cysteine to the conserved J-encoded phenylalanine. Sequences without an unambiguous match to a single V gene segment were excluded from the earlier analysis of about 600 of the donors. An earlier analysis of over 450 of the donors classified V segments as functional when productive rearrangements were above 56.7% and as segregating when the standard deviation between donors was above 5%. A statistical classification framework was built for diagnosing cytomegalovirus status from the catalog of TCR beta chain sequences. In a later analysis, TCR nucleotide sequences were compared against IMGT/GENE-DB human TR gene sequences so that V and J genes could be assigned. In a later analysis, CDR3 sequences and most-parsimonious VDJ recombination scenarios were assigned using the TCRdist pipeline. In a later analysis, each TCR beta chain was defined by its CDR3 amino acid sequence together with its V-gene family, and reads without a unique V-gene family were excluded. In a later analysis, nearly 600 highly shared, low-generation-probability nucleotide sequences were removed to address suspected cross-contamination and a sequencing artifact. In a later analysis, a clonal expansion index was calculated for each public chain from normalized within-repertoire ranks of inferred template counts. Generation probabilities in a later analysis came from a VDJ recombination model fitted to out-of-frame rearrangements, and those results were checked against IGoR. A later analysis scored TCR-TCR, TCR-HLA and TCR-CMV co-occurrence with hypergeometric tests, applying a repertoire-size bias correction to TCR pairs. False discovery rates were estimated in a later analysis by permuting HLA or CMV assignments 20 times. In a later analysis, co-occurring TCRs were grouped with DBSCAN, and TCRdist sequence similarity was added when clustering was performed within HLA-allele-positive subsets. For co-occurrence clustering, repertoires with fewer than 30,000 or more than 120,000 public chains were excluded, along with roughly 5 repertoires with anomalous nucleotide sharing. The source is immuneACCESS, and TCRdb retained only in-frame sequences with V and J called. Part of the clones is not carried over; for the studies checked, unresolved V genes explain less than half of this, and the remainder is unexplained. Clone size and V and J calls were adopted from that table, with D and trimming inferred from the DNA. This specimen's table enumerates some 150,000 clones. The biggest ten clones account for about 0.79% of the sample.

Study-level results and caveats: A few of the identified cytomegalovirus-associated TCR beta chains were confirmed in vitro to be specific for cytomegalovirus antigens. In a later analysis, the rate of TCR association differed among HLA loci, with DRB1 alleles having the most associated TCRs and HLA-C alleles having the fewest. In this cohort, only TCR beta chains were sequenced, and detectable features were limited by the absence of alpha or paired-chain data. A cluster of highly shared sequence variants was judged likely to represent a technical artifact of the sequencing pipeline. A later analysis found that most CMV-associated TCR beta chains appeared HLA-restricted, with HLA associations seemingly driven largely by CMV exposure. Because HLA typing was unavailable for some donors at each locus, only the typed subset was used in association tests. For the cohort, immune exposure information was limited to CMV serostatus. Compared with equally common non-associated chains, HLA-associated TCR beta chains in a later analysis were more clonally expanded and had lower generation probabilities. The 87-base-pair reads could not distinguish some IMGT-functional V segments, including TRBV6-2 and TRBV6-3, so those segments were excluded. A further reported finding was that TCR beta sequences accurately predicted the HLA-A and HLA-B alleles for most subjects in the first cohort. Most TCR sequences were seen in very few donors, while some public TCRs were found in many individuals. According to the authors, the approach could potentially be generalized to other disease states and immunological phenotypes. A later analysis reported that several top co-occurrence clusters appeared linked to parvovirus B19, influenza, CMV and Epstein-Barr virus. Roughly uniform sequencing depth across donors was assumed in presence/absence analyses, although this assumption may not hold. In an earlier analysis of under 600 of the donors, most TCR beta V segments were observed in productive rearrangements about 87% or about 30% of the time, broadly matching IMGT annotations. An association between a missense DCLRE1C variant and V-gene and J-gene trimming of TCR beta chains was found in a later genetic analysis and replicated in an independent cohort. When HLA alleles, especially DR and DQ, strongly co-occurred, attributing TCR associations to individual alleles was difficult. In the study, approximately 160 TCR beta chains were listed as associated with cytomegalovirus. Specific HLA alleles were associated with 16,951 TCR beta sequences at a false discovery rate of 0.05 in a later analysis. Because counts were too low, seventeen rarely observed V segments, including chromosome 9 orphons, were left out of the earlier analysis of some 600 of the donors. In both the original and validation cohorts, the classifier was reported to diagnose cytomegalovirus status with high specificity and sensitivity. Linkage disequilibrium might explain the correlated functional status among segregating V segments, but an unknown experimental factor could not be excluded. In a later genetic analysis, fewer N-insertions in productive TCRs were reported among donors in an Asian-associated ancestry cluster than the roughly 670-donor mean.

With regard to this clone: The antigen this receptor binds is unknown.

The CDR3, cysteine through phenylalanine, is 15 amino acids long. The sequence is cut down to CDR3 DNA, 45 bases in frame from base 1. According to the germline V gene, CDR1 reads SGHRS and CDR2 reads YFSETQ. The sequence was collected from a woman under 30 in good health and CMV-seropositive. This chain is built from TRBV5-1 and TRBJ2-5; the central 12 bases match TRBD1. The DNA end lines up better with TRBJ2-7; the J call may be wrong. Sequences were obtained from PBMCs. The CDR3 amino acid sequence is: CASSLGDRGRDEQYF. The nucleotide sequence is TGCGCCAGCAGCTTGGGGGACAGGGGGCGGGACGAGCAGTACTTC.